This record looks at one T cell receptor (beta chain) sequence and its context. Assay used: immunoSEQ multiplex PCR; TCRdb lists only in-frame clones, some missing. This table has 40,000 or so clones, around nine tenths appearing once. This sample stems from a study of T cell changes during pregnancy in multiple sclerosis. V lost 0 bases and J lost 4, with 17 bases in between. Germline loops: CDR1 SGHRS, CDR2 YFSETQ. The CDR3 runs 16 residues. Source: CD4+ T cells from peripheral blood mononuclear cells, taken in the first trimester of pregnancy. This rearrangement joins TRBV5-1 to TRBJ2-7; tentatively, D is TRBD1 (6 bases). This TCR came from a female donor in good health, enrolled as a control in a pregnancy study. The CDR3 DNA follows: TGCGCCAGCAGCTTGGCGGTTCCGCAGGGACAATACGAGCAGTACTTC. It yields the protein CASSLAVPQGQYEQYF.